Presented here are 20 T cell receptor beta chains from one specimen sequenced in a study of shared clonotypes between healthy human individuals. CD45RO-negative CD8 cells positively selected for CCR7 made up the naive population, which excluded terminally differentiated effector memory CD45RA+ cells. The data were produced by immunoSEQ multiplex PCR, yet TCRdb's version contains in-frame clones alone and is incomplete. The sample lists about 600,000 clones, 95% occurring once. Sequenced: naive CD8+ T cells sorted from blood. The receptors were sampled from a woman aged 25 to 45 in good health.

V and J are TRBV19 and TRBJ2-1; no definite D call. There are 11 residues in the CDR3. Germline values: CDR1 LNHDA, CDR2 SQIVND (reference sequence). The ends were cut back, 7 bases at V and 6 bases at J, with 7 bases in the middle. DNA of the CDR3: TGTGCCAGTACGTTGGGCAATGAGCAGTTCTTC. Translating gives CASTLGNEQFF.

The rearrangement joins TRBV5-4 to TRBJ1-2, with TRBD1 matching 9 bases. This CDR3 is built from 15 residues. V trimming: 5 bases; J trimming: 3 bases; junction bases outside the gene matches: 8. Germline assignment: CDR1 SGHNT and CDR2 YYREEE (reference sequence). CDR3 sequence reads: CASRIDRGKDYGYTF. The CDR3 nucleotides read TGTGCCAGCAGAATAGACAGGGGGAAGGACTATGGCTACACCTTC.

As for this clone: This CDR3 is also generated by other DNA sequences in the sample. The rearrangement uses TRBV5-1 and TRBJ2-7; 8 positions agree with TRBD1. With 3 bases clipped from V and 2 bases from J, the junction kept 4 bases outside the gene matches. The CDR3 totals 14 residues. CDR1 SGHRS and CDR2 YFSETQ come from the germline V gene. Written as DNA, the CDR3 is TGCGCCAGCAGCTGGACAGGGTTCACCTACGAGCAGTACTTC. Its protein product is CASSWTGFTYEQYF.

As DNA, the CDR3 is TGCGCCAGCAGCCTAGAGACAGGGGTGAACACTGAAGCTTTCTTT. Its protein product is CASSLETGVNTEAFF. The rearrangement joins TRBV4-1 to TRBJ1-1; 8 bases align to TRBD1. Germline V gene lookup returns CDR1 MGHRA and CDR2 YSYEKL. The V and J ends lost 4 bases and 0 bases, in that order; junction bases with no gene match: 4. The CDR3 extends over 15 amino acids.

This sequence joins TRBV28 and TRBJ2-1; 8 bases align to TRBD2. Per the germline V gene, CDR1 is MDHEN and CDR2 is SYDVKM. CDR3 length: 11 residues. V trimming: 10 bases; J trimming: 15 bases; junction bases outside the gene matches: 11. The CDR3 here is CATRTLAGRFF. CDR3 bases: TGTGCCACCAGAACCTTAGCGGGACGGTTCTTC.

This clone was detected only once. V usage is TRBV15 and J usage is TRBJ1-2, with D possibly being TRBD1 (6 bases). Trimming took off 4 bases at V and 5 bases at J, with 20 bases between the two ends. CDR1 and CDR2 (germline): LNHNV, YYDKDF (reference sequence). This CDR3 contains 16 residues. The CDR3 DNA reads TGTGCCACCAGCATCGGACAGCCTGATCCCGTTTATGGCTACACCTTC. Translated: CATSIGQPDPVYGYTF. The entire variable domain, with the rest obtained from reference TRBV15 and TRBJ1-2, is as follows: DAMVIQNPRYQVTQFGKPVTLSCSQTLNHNVMYWYQQKSSQAPKLLFHYYDKDFNNEADTPDNFQSRRPNTSFCFLDIRSPGLGDTAMYLCATSIGQPDPVYGYTFGSGTRLTVV.

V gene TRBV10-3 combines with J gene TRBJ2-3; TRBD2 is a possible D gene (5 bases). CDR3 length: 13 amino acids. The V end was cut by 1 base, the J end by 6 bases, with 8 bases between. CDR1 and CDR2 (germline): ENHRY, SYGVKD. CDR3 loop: CAISEWIADTQYF. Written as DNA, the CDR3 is TGTGCCATCAGTGAGTGGATAGCGGATACGCAGTATTTT.

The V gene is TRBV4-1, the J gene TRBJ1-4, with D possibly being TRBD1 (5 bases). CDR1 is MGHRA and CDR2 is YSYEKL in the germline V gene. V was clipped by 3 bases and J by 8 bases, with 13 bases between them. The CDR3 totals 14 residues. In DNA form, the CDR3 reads TGCGCCAGCAGCCATCTAGGGGCGCTGGAAAAACTGTTTTTT. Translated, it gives CASSHLGALEKLFF.

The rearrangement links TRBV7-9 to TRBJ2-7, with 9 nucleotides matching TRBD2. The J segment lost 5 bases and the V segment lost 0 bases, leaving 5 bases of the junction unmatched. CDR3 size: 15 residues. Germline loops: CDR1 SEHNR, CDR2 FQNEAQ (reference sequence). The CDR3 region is CASSLAAGGRNEQYF. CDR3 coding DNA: TGTGCCAGCAGCTTAGCGGCGGGAGGGCGCAACGAGCAGTACTTC.

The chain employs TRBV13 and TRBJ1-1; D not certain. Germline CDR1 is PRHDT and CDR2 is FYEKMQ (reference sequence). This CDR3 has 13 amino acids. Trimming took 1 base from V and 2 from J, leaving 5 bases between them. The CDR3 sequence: CASSLAVNTEAFF. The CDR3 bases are TGTGCCAGCAGCTTAGCAGTTAACACTGAAGCTTTCTTT.

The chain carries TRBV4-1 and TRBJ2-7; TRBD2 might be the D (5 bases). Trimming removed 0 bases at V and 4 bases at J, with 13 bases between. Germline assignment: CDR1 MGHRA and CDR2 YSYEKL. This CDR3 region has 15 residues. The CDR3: CASSQDDLRGYEQYF. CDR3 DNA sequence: TGCGCCAGCAGCCAAGATGACCTCCGCGGGTACGAGCAGTACTTC.

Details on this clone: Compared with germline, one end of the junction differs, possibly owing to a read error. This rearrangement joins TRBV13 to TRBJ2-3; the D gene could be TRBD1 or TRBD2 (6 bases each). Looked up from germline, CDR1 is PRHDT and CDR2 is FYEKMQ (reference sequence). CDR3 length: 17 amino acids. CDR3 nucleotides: TGTGCCAGCAGTTTAGGGCGAGGGGGGACTAGCACAGATACGCAGTATTTT. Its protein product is CASSLGRGGTSTDTQYF.

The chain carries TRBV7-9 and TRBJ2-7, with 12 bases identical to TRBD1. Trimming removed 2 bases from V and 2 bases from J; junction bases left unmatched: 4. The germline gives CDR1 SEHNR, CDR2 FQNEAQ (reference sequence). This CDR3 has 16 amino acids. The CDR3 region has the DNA TGTGCCAGCAGCTTATCGCGGGACAGGGGGCCCTACGAGCAGTACTTC. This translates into CASSLSRDRGPYEQYF.

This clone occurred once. The CDR3 DNA reads TGCGCCAGCAGCTTTGGTACTAGCGGGAAGAAGGGATCTTACAATGAGCAGTTCTTC. It encodes CASSFGTSGKKGSYNEQFF. The chain couples TRBV5-1 to TRBJ2-1, with 10 bases lining up with TRBD2. The CDR3 has 19 residues. V shed 2 bases and J 4 bases; nucleotides not matched to a gene: 15. CDR1 is SGHRS, CDR2 YFSETQ, per germline.

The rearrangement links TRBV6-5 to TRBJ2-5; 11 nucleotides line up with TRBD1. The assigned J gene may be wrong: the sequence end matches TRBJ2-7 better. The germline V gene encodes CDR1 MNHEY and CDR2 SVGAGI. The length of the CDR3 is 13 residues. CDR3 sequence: CASSGTGGYEQYF. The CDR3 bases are TGTGCCAGCAGTGGGACAGGGGGGTACGAGCAGTACTTC.

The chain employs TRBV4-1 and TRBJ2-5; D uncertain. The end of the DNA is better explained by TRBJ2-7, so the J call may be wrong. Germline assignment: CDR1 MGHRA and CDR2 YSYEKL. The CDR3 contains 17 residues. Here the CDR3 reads CASSQDHLRQTAYEQYF. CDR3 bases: TGCGCCAGCAGCCAAGATCACCTCCGACAAACAGCCTACGAGCAGTACTTC.

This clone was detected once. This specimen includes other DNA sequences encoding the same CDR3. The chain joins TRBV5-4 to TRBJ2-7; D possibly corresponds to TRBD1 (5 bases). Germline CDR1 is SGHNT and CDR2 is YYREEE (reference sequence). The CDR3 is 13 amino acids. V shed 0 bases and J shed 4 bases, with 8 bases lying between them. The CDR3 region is CASSLGAGYEQYF. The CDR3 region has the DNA TGTGCCAGCAGCTTGGGGGCAGGGTACGAGCAGTACTTC.

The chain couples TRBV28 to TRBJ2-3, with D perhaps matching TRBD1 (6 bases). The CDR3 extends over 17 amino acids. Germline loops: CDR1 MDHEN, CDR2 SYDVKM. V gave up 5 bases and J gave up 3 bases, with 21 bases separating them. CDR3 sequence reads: CASSTSGQWSRTDTQYF. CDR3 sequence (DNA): TGTGCCAGCAGTACTTCCGGACAGTGGAGTCGGACAGATACGCAGTATTTT.

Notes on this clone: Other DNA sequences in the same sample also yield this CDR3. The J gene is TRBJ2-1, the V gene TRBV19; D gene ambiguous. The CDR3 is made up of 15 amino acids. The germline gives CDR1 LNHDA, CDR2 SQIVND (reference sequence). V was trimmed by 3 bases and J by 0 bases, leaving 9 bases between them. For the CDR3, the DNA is TGTGCCAGTAGTATTGGGTGGAGCTCCTACAATGAGCAGTTCTTC. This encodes CASSIGWSSYNEQFF.

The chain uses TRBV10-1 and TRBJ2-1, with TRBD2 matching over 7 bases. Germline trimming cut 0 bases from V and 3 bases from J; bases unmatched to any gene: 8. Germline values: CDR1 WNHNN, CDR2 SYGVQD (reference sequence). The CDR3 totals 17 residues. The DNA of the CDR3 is TGCGCCAGCAGTGAGTCGAAGGCCCTAGCGGACTACAATGAGCAGTTCTTC. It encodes CASSESKALADYNEQFF.